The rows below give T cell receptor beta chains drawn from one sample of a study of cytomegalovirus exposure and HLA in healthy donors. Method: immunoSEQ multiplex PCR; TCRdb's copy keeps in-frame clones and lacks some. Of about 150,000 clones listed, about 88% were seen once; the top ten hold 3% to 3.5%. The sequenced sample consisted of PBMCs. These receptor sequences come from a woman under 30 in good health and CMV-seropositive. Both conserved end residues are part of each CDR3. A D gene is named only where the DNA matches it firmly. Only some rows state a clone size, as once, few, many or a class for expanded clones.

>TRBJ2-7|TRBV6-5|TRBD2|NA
CASSPASGNSYEQYF
TGTGCCAGCAGTCCGGCGAGCGGGAACTCCTACGAGCAGTACTTC
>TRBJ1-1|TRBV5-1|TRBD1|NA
CASSYSIRQGSNTEAFF
TGCGCCAGCAGCTACAGTATCAGACAGGGTTCGAACACTGAAGCTTTCTTT
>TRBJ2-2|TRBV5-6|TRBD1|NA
CASREGTGRLIGELFF
TGTGCCAGCAGGGAGGGGACAGGAAGGCTCATCGGGGAGCTGTTTTTT
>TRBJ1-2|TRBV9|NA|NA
CASSVGPPGSYGYTF
TGTGCCAGCAGCGTAGGCCCCCCGGGGTCATATGGCTACACCTTC
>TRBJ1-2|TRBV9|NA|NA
CASSVASGYGYTF
TGTGCCAGCAGCGTAGCTTCGGGGTATGGCTACACCTTC
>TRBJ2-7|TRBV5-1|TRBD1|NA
CASSEDTGQGAPYEQYF
TGCGCCAGCAGCGAGGATACGGGACAGGGGGCTCCCTACGAGCAGTACTTC
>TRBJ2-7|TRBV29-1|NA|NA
CSVDGQGSYEQYF
TGCAGCGTTGATGGTCAGGGGTCCTACGAGCAGTACTTC
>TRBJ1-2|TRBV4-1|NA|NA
CASTHQVEGRDGYTF
TGCGCCAGCACCCACCAAGTTGAGGGCCGGGATGGCTACACCTTC
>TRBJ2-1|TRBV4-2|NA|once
CASSQALSRNNEQFF
TGTGCCAGCAGCCAAGCGCTATCTAGAAACAATGAGCAGTTCTTC
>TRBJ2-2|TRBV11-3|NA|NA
CASSSTRGPGELFF
TGTGCCAGCAGCTCCACTCGCGGGCCCGGGGAGCTGTTTTTT
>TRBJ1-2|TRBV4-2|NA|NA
CASSQGGQGFVYGYTF
TGTGCCAGCAGCCAAGGAGGGCAAGGGTTTGTGTATGGCTACACCTTC
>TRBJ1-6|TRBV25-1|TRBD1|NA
CASSEPGQGETLHF
TGTGCCAGCAGTGAACCCGGACAGGGGGAGACCCTCCACTTT
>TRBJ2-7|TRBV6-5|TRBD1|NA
CASSLGQGSSYEQYF
TGTGCCAGCAGTCTGGGACAGGGGAGCTCCTACGAGCAGTACTTC
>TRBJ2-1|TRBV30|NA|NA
CAWSSNNEQFF
TGTGCCTGGAGTTCCAACAATGAGCAGTTCTTC
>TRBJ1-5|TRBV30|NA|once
CAWQRDSNQPQHF
TGTGCCTGGCAGAGGGATAGCAATCAGCCCCAGCATTTT
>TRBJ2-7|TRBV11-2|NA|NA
CASSPGGGGEQYF
TGTGCCAGCAGCCCAGGGGGAGGAGGCGAGCAGTACTTC
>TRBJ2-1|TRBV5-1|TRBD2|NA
CASSLEGGRGNEQFF
TGCGCCAGCAGCTTGGAAGGCGGGAGGGGCAATGAGCAGTTCTTC
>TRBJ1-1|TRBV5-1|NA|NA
CASSQGSRQVNTEAFF
TGCGCCAGCAGCCAGGGGAGTCGGCAGGTGAACACTGAAGCTTTCTTT
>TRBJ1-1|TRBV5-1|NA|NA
CASSFRVAGNTEAFF
TGCGCCAGCAGCTTTCGGGTCGCCGGGAACACTGAAGCTTTCTTT
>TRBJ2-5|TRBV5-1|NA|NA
CASSLYQETQYF
TGCGCCAGCAGCCTTTACCAAGAGACCCAGTACTTC